The 22 T cell receptor beta chains below come from one sample, sequenced in a study of monozygotic twins with inflammatory bowel disease. TCRdb re-called the 5' RACE reads; one entry per CDR3 protein, DNA not given. Found here are fewer than 550,000 distinct CDR3 sequences; the top ten clones hold about 2.3%. Sequences were obtained from blood. These receptor sequences come from a human donor with ulcerative colitis or Crohn's disease, or a healthy co-twin of an affected twin (not recorded which).

The chain carries TRBV7-8 and TRBJ2-1; TCRdb's assignment of TRBD2 cannot be checked, as there is no DNA. There are 14 residues in the CDR3. The germline CDR1 and CDR2 sequences are SGHVS and FQNEAQ. CDR3 sequence: CASTVVAGGDEQFF.

The V and J genes are TRBV6-1 and TRBJ1-5. This CDR3 is built from 15 residues. Germline V CDR1 and CDR2: MNHNS, SASEGT. This CDR3 is CASSDGLLGNQPQHF.

This chain joins TRBV29-1 and TRBJ1-2. This CDR3 is built from 14 residues. From germline, CDR1 is SQVTM and CDR2 ANQGSEA. The CDR3 spells CSVLVAGLNYGYTF.

The gene calls are TRBV28 and TRBJ1-5; the TCRdb D gene call, TRBD1, has no DNA to confirm it. The CDR3 totals 17 residues. Germline CDR1 and CDR2: MDHEN and SYDVKM. CDR3 region: CASRIGGTVYSNQPQHF.

This chain joins TRBV13 and TRBJ2-1. The CDR3 is 15 residues long. Germline V CDR1 and CDR2: PRHDT, FYEKMQ (reference sequence). The CDR3 spells CASSLDPGSYNEQFF. Combining the CDR3 with reference TRBV13 and TRBJ2-1 gives the whole variable domain AAGVIQSPRHLIKEKRETATLKCYPIPRHDTVYWYQQGPGQDPQFLISFYEKMQSDKGSIPDRFSAQQFSDYHSELNMSSLELGDSALYFCASSLDPGSYNEQFFGPGTRLTVL.

This sequence joins TRBV24-1 and TRBJ2-5; TCRdb's D call, TRBD1, is unchecked because there is no DNA. Germline lookup yields CDR1 KGHDR and CDR2 SFDVKD. The CDR3 totals 14 residues. CDR3: CATSDRDYQETQYF.

This chain joins TRBV7-9 and TRBJ1-2. The CDR3 runs to 13 residues. Germline assignment: CDR1 SEHNR and CDR2 FQNEAQ (reference sequence). This CDR3 reads CASSLRTEGGYTF.

V and J are TRBV7-2 and TRBJ1-4. The CDR3 extends over 15 amino acids. Germline V gene data show CDR1 as SGHTA and CDR2 as FQGNSA. The CDR3 protein is CASSPGGVINEKLFF.

The chain employs TRBV6-2 or TRBV6-3 and TRBJ2-3. The CDR3 extends over 13 amino acids. Germline values: CDR1 MNHEY, CDR2 SVGEGT. Here the CDR3 reads CASSHPIGDTQYF.

The CDR3 region is CASSYSRAETQYF. This chain connects TRBV6-2 or TRBV6-3 to TRBJ2-5; TCRdb gives TRBD2 as the D gene, but with no DNA this cannot be confirmed. This CDR3 spans 13 amino acids. Germline-derived CDR1 and CDR2 are MNHEY and SVGEGT.

The chain uses TRBV10-1 and TRBJ2-7; TCRdb's assignment of TRBD1 cannot be checked, as there is no DNA. This CDR3 contains 12 residues. Germline-derived CDR1 and CDR2 are WNHNN and SYGVQD (reference sequence). CDR3: CASGTPGAEQYF.

The CDR3 sequence: CASSPGFASGNTIYF. The chain has TRBV5-6 and TRBJ1-3; TCRdb picks TRBD1, but there is no DNA to check that call. The V gene's germline CDR1 is SGHDT and CDR2 YYEEEE. CDR3 length: 15 amino acids.

The genes are TRBV6-5 and TRBJ2-1; TCRdb designates TRBD1, a call that cannot be tested without DNA. The germline V gene has CDR1 MNHEY and CDR2 SVGAGI. The CDR3 extends over 15 amino acids. The CDR3 here is CASSYGQGIYNEQFF.

This chain connects TRBV15 to TRBJ1-2. The CDR3 is made up of 15 amino acids. Germline CDR1 and CDR2: LNHNV and YYDKDF (reference sequence). The CDR3: CATSRDREQPYGYTF.

The chain joins TRBV20-1 to TRBJ2-7; TCRdb proposes TRBD1, but this gene call is untestable without DNA. The CDR3 contains 15 residues. CDR1 is DFQATT and CDR2 is SNEGSKA in the germline V gene (reference sequence). This CDR3 reads CSARDRTGNPYEQYF.

This sequence joins TRBV5-1 and TRBJ2-5; TCRdb gives TRBD2 as the D gene, but with no DNA this cannot be confirmed. CDR3 length: 14 residues. Germline V gene lookup returns CDR1 SGHRS and CDR2 YFSETQ. The CDR3 sequence is CASSLKGGVETQYF.

The chain combines TRBV19 with TRBJ2-1; no DNA is available, so the TRBD2 call from TCRdb remains unchecked. The CDR3 contains 17 residues. CDR1 and CDR2 from the germline V gene are LNHDA and SQIVND (reference sequence). Here the CDR3 reads CASSPAGGRSSYNEQFF.

The chain employs TRBV6-5 and TRBJ2-4; TCRdb outputs TRBD1, but without DNA this stays unchecked. Germline V gene data show CDR1 as MNHEY and CDR2 as SVGAGI. The CDR3 is made up of 15 amino acids. CDR3 sequence: CASSSGQPYKNIQYF.

J is TRBJ1-5 and V is TRBV19; the D call of TRBD1 rests on TCRdb alone, since no DNA is present to check it. The V gene's germline CDR1 is LNHDA and CDR2 SQIVND (reference sequence). The length of the CDR3 is 14 residues. CDR3 sequence: CASIIYRNNQPQHF.

V usage is TRBV18 and J usage is TRBJ2-1; there is no DNA to check the TCRdb D call of TRBD2. The CDR3 covers 15 residues. The germline CDR1 and CDR2 sequences are KGHSH and LQKENI. The CDR3 sequence is CASSLGEGPYNEQFF.

The rearrangement joins TRBV19 to TRBJ2-3. CDR1 is LNHDA and CDR2 is SQIVND in the germline V gene (reference sequence). The CDR3 extends over 16 amino acids. CDR3 region: CASSIFGKTSTDTQYF.

V and J are TRBV12-3 or TRBV12-4 and TRBJ2-4; TCRdb calls TRBD1, which cannot be checked without DNA. CDR3 length equals 17 residues. The CDR3 spells CASSLGAAGWAKNIQYF.